The entry below describes one T cell receptor beta chain. Its cognate antigen is unknown. This sample was taken from a study of metastatic and nonmetastatic thyroid tumors. Study-wide background: The study looked at repertoires side by side in blood and in tumor or nodule tissue from malignant and benign thyroid patients. General study results and limits: Within blood and tumor, benign nodules reportedly had significantly lower TCR beta diversity than malignant thyroid tumors did.

Original processing notes: Building a distant-metastasis classifier for papillary thyroid cancer drew on CDR3 differences across clinicopathological groups. TCRdb recomputed clones from the PCR reads via MiXCR. TCRdb assigned the V and J calls; the authors' analysis was not used. The sample shows 16,000 or so clones, 20% to 25% of them seen only once. Thyroid surgery was performed in patients who had received no treatment beforehand. Trimming at V came to 0 bases and at J to 4 bases, leaving 11 bases not matched to a gene. This CDR3 is 17 amino acids long. Germline lookup yields CDR1 KGHSH and CDR2 LQKENI.

The V call is TRBV18, the J call TRBJ1-2; 7 bases map to TRBD1. Sequenced input: tumor tissue. The clonotype comes from a male donor with papillary thyroid cancer or a benign thyroid nodule (not recorded which). Some clones in this sample may be carry-over from other donors' samples. The CDR3 here is CASSPPSSSRGGYGYTF. The DNA of the CDR3 is TGTGCCAGCTCACCACCGTCATCTTCCAGGGGGGGCTATGGCTACACCTTC.